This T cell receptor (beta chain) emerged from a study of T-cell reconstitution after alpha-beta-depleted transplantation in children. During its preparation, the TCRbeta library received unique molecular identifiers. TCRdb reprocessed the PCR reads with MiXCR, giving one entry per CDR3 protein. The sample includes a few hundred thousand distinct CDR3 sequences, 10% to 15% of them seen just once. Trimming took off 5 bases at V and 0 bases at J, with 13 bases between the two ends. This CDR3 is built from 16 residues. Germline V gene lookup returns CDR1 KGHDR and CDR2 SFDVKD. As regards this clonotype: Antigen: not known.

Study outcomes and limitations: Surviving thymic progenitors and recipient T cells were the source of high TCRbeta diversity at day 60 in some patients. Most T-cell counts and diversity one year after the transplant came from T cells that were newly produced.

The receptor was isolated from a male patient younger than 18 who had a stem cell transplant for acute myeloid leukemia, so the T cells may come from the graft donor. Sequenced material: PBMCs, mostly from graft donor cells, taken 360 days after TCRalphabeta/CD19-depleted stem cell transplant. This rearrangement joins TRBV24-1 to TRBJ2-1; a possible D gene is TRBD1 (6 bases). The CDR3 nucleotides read TGTGCCACCAGTGTCACGGACAGAATCTCCTACAATGAGCAGTTCTTC. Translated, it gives CATSVTDRISYNEQFF.